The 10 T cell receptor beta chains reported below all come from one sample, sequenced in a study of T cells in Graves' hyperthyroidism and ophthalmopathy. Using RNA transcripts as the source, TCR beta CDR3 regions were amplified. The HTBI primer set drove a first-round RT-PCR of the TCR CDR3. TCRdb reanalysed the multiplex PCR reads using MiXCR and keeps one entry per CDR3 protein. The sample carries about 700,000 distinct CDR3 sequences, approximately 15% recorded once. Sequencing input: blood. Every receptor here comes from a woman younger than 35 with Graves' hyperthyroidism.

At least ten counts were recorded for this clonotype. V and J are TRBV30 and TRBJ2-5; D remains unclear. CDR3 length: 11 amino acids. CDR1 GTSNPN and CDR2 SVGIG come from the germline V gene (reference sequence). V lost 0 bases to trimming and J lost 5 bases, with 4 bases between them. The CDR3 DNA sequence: TGTGCCTGGAGTGTAACTGAGACCCAGTACTTC. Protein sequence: CAWSVTETQYF.

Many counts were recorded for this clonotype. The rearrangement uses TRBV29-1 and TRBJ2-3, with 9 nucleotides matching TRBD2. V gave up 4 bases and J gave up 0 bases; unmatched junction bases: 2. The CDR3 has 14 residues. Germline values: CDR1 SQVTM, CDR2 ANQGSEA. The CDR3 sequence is CSVVTSGSTDTQYF. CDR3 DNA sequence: TGCAGCGTTGTAACTAGCGGGAGCACAGATACGCAGTATTTT.

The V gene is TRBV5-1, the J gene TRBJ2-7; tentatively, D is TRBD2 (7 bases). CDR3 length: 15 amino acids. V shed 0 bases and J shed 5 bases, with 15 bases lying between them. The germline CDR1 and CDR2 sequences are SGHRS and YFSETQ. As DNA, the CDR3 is TGCGCCAGCAGCTTGGCCGGGGGGCGCTTGGACGAGCAGTACTTC. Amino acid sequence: CASSLAGGRLDEQYF.

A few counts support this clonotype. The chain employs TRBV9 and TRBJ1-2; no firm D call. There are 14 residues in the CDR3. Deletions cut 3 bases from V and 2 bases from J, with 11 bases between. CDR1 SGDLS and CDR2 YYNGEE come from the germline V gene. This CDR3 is CASSGEDLNYGYTF. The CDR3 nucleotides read TGTGCCAGCAGCGGGGAGGACCTAAACTATGGCTACACCTTC.

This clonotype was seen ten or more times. The CDR3 region is CASTPQDRATDTQYF. CDR3 nucleotide sequence: TGTGCCAGCACTCCCCAGGACAGGGCCACAGATACGCAGTATTTT. The chain has TRBV12-3 or TRBV12-4 and TRBJ2-3; 8 bases fit TRBD1. This CDR3 is built from 15 residues. Losses at the gene ends were 7 bases for V and 2 bases for J; bases not matched to a gene: 8.

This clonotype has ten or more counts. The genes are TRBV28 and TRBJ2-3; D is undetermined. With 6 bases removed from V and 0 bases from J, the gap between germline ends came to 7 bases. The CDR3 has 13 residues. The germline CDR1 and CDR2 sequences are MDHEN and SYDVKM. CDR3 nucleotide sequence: TGTGCCAGCAGGGACGCAAGCACAGATACGCAGTATTTT. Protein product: CASRDASTDTQYF.

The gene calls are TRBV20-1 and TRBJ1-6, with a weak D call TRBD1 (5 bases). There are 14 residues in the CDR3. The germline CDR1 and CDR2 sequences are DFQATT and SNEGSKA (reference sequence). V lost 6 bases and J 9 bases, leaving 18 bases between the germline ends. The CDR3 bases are TGCAGTGCCACCCGTCGACAGAGTGGTTCACCCCTCCACTTT. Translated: CSATRRQSGSPLHF.

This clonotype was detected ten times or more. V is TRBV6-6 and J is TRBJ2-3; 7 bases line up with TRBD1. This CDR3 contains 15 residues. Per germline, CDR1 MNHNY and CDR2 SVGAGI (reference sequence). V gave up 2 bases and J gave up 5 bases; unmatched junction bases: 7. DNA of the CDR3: TGTGCCAGCAGTTACCGTGACAGGGCTATAGATACGCAGTATTTT. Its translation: CASSYRDRAIDTQYF.

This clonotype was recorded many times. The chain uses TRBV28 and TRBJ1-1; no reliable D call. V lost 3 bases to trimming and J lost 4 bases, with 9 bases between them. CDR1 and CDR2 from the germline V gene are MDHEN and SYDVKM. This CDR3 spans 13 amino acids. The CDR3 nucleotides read TGTGCCAGCAGTTTGGGGTGGTTCACTGAAGCTTTCTTT. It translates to CASSLGWFTEAFF. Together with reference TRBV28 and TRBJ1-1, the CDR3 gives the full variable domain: DVKVTQSSRYLVKRTGEKVFLECVQDMDHENMFWYRQDPGLGLRLIYFSYDVKMKEKGDIPEGYSVSREKKERFSLILESASTNQTSMYLCASSLGWFTEAFFGQGTRLTVV.

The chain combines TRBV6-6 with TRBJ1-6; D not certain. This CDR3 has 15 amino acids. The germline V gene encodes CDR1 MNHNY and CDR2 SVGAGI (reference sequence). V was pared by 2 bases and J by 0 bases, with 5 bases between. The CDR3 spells CASSYEGSYNSPLHF. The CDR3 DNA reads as TGTGCCAGCAGTTACGAGGGCTCCTATAATTCACCCCTCCACTTT.